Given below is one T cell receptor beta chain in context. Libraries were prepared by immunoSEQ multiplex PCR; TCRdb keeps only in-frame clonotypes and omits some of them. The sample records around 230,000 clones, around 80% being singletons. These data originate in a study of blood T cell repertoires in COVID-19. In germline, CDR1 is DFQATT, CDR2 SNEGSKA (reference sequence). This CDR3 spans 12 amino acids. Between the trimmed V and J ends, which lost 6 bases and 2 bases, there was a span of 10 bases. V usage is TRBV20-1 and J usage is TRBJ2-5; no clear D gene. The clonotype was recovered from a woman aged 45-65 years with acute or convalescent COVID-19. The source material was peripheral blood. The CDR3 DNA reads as TGCAGTGCCAGTCCCCAGCAAGAGACCCAGTACTTC. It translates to CSASPQQETQYF.